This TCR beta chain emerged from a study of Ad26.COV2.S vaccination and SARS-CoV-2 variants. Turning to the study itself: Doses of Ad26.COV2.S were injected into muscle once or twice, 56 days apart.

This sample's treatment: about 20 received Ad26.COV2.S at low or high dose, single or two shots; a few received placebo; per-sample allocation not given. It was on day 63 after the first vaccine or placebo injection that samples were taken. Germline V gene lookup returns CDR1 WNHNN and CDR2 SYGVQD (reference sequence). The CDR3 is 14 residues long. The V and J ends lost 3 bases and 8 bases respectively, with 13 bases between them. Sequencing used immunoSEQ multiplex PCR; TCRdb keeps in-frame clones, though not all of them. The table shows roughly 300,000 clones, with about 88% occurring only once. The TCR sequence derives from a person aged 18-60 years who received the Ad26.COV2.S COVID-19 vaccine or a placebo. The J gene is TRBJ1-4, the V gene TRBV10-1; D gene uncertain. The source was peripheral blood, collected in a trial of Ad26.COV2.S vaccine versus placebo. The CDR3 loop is CASSEPSLGEKLFF. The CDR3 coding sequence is TGCGCCAGCAGTGAACCGAGTCTAGGGGAAAAACTGTTTTTT.